A selection of T cell receptor beta chains follows, all from one sample in a study of blood T cells in healthy people across ages. TCRdb reprocessed the 5' RACE reads with MiXCR, giving one entry per CDR3 protein. The sample consists of about 1,400,000 distinct CDR3 sequences, approximately 59% of them appearing once. The sample was blood. The receptor set was obtained from a young man in good health. Each CDR3 is given with its conserved first and last residue. Fields, in order: V gene, CDR3 protein.

>TRBV7-8
CASSPWTEPPYNEQFF
>TRBV2
CASSEGGRINSPLHF
>TRBV6-6
CAGREGAYNSPLHF
>TRBV6-5
CASRPQGPGHTQYF
>TRBV6-2/TRBV6-3
CASSYGVYNEQFF
>TRBV4-2
CASSQDLRELGYTF
>TRBV7-9
CASSFPNGPYNEQYF
>TRBV13
CASSSAPSSYNEQFF
>TRBV2
CASGGTEISYEQYF
>TRBV20-1
CSASRGQNQPQHF
>TRBV5-1
CASSETGVGDNEQFF
>TRBV21-1
CASSKAAINFREKLFF
>TRBV10-3
CAISDGQGSPGELFF
>TRBV28
CASSATGTTDTQYF
>TRBV20-1
CSARDWGASYEQYF
>TRBV28
CASSMDHSYNERYF
>TRBV12-3/TRBV12-4
CASSFGWRETQYF
>TRBV4-1
CASSQEGWRTETFF
>TRBV28
CASSLLVANEAFF
>TRBV27
CASSGRRGTGGGYEQYF